Shown below are 10 T cell receptor beta chains from a single sample sequenced in a study of blood T cell repertoires in COVID-19. TCRdb's table, derived via immunoSEQ multiplex PCR, lists solely in-frame clones and lacks some. The table lists around 300,000 clones, around 90% of them singletons, with 1.7% in the top ten. The specimen sequenced was PBMCs or T cells enriched from blood (not recorded which). Source of these receptors: a woman in her forties who had recovered from COVID-19.

The rearrangement links TRBV27 to TRBJ2-1, with unresolved D. V dropped 5 bases and J dropped 3 bases, with 2 bases sitting between them. The CDR3 runs 11 residues. The germline V gene encodes CDR1 MNHEY and CDR2 SMNVEV (reference sequence). CDR3 sequence reads: CASSHYNEQFF. The CDR3 DNA reads TGTGCCAGCAGTCACTACAATGAGCAGTTCTTC.

The chain uses TRBV7-2 and TRBJ2-4; TRBD1 aligns across 9 bases. The V gene end was trimmed by 0 bases and the J gene end by 6 bases; junction bases not matched to a gene: 6. CDR3 length: 16 residues. Germline CDR1 and CDR2: SGHTA and FQGNSA. The CDR3 DNA reads TGTGCCAGCAGCTTAGCGCCTGGACAGGGGTCAAACATTCAGTACTTC. This encodes CASSLAPGQGSNIQYF.

CDR3 in amino acids: CASSQWRGEKLFF. As DNA, the CDR3 is TGCGCCAGCAGCCAGTGGAGGGGTGAAAAACTGTTTTTT. This chain links TRBV4-1 with TRBJ1-4, with D tentatively TRBD1 (5 bases). The CDR3 runs 13 residues. V was shortened by 3 bases and J by 7 bases, with 9 bases between the two germline ends. CDR1 is MGHRA, CDR2 YSYEKL, per germline.

The V gene is TRBV19, the J gene TRBJ1-4, with D maybe TRBD1 (6 bases). Germline values: CDR1 LNHDA, CDR2 SQIVND (reference sequence). The CDR3 is 14 residues long. V shed 6 bases and J shed 3 bases, with 11 bases lying between them. CDR3: CASSLDRSNEKLFF. The CDR3 DNA reads as TGTGCCAGTAGCCTTGACAGGTCTAATGAAAAACTGTTTTTT.

This chain joins TRBV7-9 and TRBJ2-5, with D maybe TRBD1 (6 bases). The CDR3 has 14 residues. V was pared by 4 bases and J by 2 bases, with 11 bases between. Germline CDR1 and CDR2: SEHNR and FQNEAQ (reference sequence). CDR3 region: CASSSPQGQETQYF. As DNA, the CDR3 is TGTGCCAGCAGCTCTCCCCAGGGGCAAGAGACCCAGTACTTC.

The chain combines TRBV6-5 with TRBJ2-7, with D unresolved. The CDR3 consists of 13 residues. Trimming removed 0 bases from V and 6 bases from J, with 9 bases in between. Germline V lookup: CDR1 MNHEY, CDR2 SVGAGI. The CDR3 region is CASSYSSIGEQYF. The CDR3 nucleotides read TGTGCCAGCAGTTACTCTAGTATTGGCGAGCAGTACTTC.

The rearrangement joins TRBV11-2 to TRBJ2-3, with unresolved D. Germline CDR1 reads SGHAT; CDR2 reads FQNNGV. V shed 1 base and J shed 2 bases, with 7 bases lying between them. The CDR3 contains 14 residues. The CDR3 loop reads CASSLVHSTDTQYF. In nucleotides, the CDR3 is TGTGCCAGCAGCTTAGTCCACTCCACAGATACGCAGTATTTT.

CDR3 protein: CASSGDRAYEQYF. CDR3 coding DNA: TGTGCCAGCAGTGGCGACAGAGCCTACGAGCAGTACTTC. The chain has TRBV2 and TRBJ2-7, with D possibly TRBD1 on 5 matching bases. CDR1 SNHLY and CDR2 FYNNEI come from the germline V gene. The CDR3 length is 13 residues. The V and J ends lost 4 bases and 2 bases respectively, with 9 bases between them.

The J gene is TRBJ2-5, the V gene TRBV7-3, with TRBD2 matching over 7 bases. CDR1 SGHTA and CDR2 FQGTGA come from the germline V gene. V shed 5 bases and J 1 base; nucleotides not matched to a gene: 4. The CDR3 loop spans 14 amino acids. In DNA form, the CDR3 reads TGTGCCAGCAGCGGGAGGGGCTTCCAAGAGACCCAGTACTTC. Its protein is CASSGRGFQETQYF.

This chain joins TRBV5-1 and TRBJ2-1; D is possibly TRBD1 (6 bases). Germline CDR1 reads SGHRS; CDR2 reads YFSETQ. V lost 0 bases and J lost 9, with 16 bases in between. CDR3 length: 15 amino acids. In DNA form, the CDR3 reads TGCGCCAGCAGCTTGGTGGCAGGGGATCCGAGTGAGCAGTTCTTC. Its protein product is CASSLVAGDPSEQFF.